This T cell receptor beta chain was observed in a study of molecular identifiers for immune sequencing clone quantification. Whole-study findings and limits: A shared barcode on identical TCR molecules could lead to underestimated sizes for highly expanded clones.

Using its own MiXCR run on the PCR reads, TCRdb lists one record per CDR3 protein. The sample has about half a million distinct CDR3 sequences, around 23% seen once. Germline V gene data show CDR1 as DFQATT and CDR2 as SNEGSKA (reference sequence). The CDR3 covers 12 residues. V was trimmed by 4 bases and J by 3 bases, leaving 10 bases between them. The sample holds a few counts of this clonotype. Antigen specificity is unknown. Libraries of naive CD8 T cells were made from roughly 20,000 to 1,000,000 sorted cells. They used 10%, 30% or 50% RNA. This sequence was found in a human donor in good health. Some libraries in this study had Jurkat cell RNA spiked in. The V call is TRBV20-1, the J call TRBJ2-7; D gene ambiguous. Source material: naive CD8+ T cells from blood, with Jurkat cell RNA spiked in. The subset here: FACS-sorted CD8+CD4-CCR7+CD45RA+ naive T cells. CDR3 region: CSAKVPDYEQYF. In DNA, the CDR3 is TGCAGTGCTAAAGTCCCAGACTACGAGCAGTACTTC.